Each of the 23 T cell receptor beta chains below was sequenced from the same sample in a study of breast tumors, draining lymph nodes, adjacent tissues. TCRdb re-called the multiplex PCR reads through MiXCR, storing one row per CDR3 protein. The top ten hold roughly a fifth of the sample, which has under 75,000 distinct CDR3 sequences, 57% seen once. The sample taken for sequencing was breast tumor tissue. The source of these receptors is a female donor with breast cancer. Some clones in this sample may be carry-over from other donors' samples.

The CDR3 nucleotides are TGTGCCAGCAGTCTGACAGGTTCTAACACAGATACGCAGTATTTT. The encoded protein is CASSLTGSNTDTQYF. The chain recombines TRBV7-2 with TRBJ2-3; a weak D match, TRBD1 (6 bases). Germline assignment: CDR1 SGHTA and CDR2 FQGNSA. The CDR3 contains 15 residues. With 6 bases removed from V and 2 bases from J, the gap between germline ends came to 15 bases.

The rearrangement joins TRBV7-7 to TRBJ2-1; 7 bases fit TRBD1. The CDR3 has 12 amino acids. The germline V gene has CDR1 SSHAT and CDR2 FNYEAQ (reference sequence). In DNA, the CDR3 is TGTGCTGGCAGCGCCCCAGGGGGTGAGCAGTTCTTC. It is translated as CAGSAPGGEQFF.

The CDR3 is CASSLTSGAYNEQFF. Written as DNA, the CDR3 is TGTGCCAGCAGTCTAACTAGCGGGGCTTACAATGAGCAGTTCTTC. This chain links TRBV2 with TRBJ2-1, with TRBD2 matching over 10 bases. The V gene end was trimmed by 5 bases and the J gene end by 4 bases; junction bases not matched to a gene: 5. CDR3 size: 15 residues. The germline V gene encodes CDR1 SNHLY and CDR2 FYNNEI.

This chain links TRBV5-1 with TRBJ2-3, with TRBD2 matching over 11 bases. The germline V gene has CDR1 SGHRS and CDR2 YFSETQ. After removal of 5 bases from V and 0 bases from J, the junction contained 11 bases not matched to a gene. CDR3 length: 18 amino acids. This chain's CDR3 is CASSLLVSGRASTDTQYF. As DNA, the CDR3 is TGCGCCAGCAGTTTGCTCGTTAGCGGGAGGGCCAGCACAGATACGCAGTATTTT.

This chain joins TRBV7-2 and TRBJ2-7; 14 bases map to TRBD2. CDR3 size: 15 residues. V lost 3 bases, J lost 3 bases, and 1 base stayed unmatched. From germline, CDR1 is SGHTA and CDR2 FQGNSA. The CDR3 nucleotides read TGTGCCAGCAGCTTGGGGACTAGCGGGAGCTACGAGCAGTACTTC. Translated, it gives CASSLGTSGSYEQYF.

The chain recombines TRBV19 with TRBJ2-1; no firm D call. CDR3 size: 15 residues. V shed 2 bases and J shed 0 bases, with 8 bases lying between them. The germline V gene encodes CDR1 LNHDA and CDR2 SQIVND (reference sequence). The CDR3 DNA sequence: TGTGCCAGTAGTATACGTCAGAGCTCCTACAATGAGCAGTTCTTC. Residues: CASSIRQSSYNEQFF.

The CDR3 nucleotides read TGTGCCAGTCGGCGTTCAAGAGGGGATCAGCCCCAGCATTTT. This translates into CASRRSRGDQPQHF. The gene calls are TRBV19 and TRBJ1-5, with TRBD1 as a possible D gene (5 bases). CDR3 length equals 14 residues. The V gene's germline CDR1 is LNHDA and CDR2 SQIVND (reference sequence). The V gene lost 8 bases and the J gene lost 5 bases, with 16 bases spanning the gap.

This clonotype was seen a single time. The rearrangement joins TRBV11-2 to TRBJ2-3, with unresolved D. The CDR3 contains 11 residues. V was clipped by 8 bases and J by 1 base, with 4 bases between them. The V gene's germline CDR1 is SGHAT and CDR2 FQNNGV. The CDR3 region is CASGGTDTQYF. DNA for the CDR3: TGTGCCAGCGGGGGCACAGATACGCAGTATTTT.

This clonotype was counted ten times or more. The CDR3 is CASPPPLAGGRQGFYEQYF. CDR3 DNA: TGTGCCAGCCCCCCTCCCCTAGCGGGAGGGAGGCAAGGGTTCTACGAGCAGTACTTC. The chain uses TRBV6-5 and TRBJ2-7; the match to TRBD2 covers 12 bases. Germline V CDR1 and CDR2: MNHEY, SVGAGI. Losses at the gene ends were 8 bases for V and 3 bases for J; bases not matched to a gene: 20. CDR3 length: 19 residues.

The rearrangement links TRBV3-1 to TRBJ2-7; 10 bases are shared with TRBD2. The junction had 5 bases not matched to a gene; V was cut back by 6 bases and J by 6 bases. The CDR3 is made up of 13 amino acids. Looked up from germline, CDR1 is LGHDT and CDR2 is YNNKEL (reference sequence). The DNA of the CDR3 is TGTGCCAGCAGGAGGTCTAGCGGGAGCGAGCAGTACTTC. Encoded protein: CASRRSSGSEQYF.

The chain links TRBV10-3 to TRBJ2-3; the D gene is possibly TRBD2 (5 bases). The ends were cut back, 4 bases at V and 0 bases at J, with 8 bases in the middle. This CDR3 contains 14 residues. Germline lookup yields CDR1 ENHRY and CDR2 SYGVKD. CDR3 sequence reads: CAISARTSTDTQYF. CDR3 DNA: TGTGCCATCAGTGCCAGGACTAGCACAGATACGCAGTATTTT.

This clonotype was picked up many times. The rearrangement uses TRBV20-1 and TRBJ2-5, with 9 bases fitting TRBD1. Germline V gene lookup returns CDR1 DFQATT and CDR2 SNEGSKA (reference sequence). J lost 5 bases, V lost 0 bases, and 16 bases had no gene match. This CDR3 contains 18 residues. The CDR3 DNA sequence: TGCAGTGCTAGAGATCTAATGGGGGACAGGGATTCGATGGAGACCCAGTACTTC. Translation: CSARDLMGDRDSMETQYF.

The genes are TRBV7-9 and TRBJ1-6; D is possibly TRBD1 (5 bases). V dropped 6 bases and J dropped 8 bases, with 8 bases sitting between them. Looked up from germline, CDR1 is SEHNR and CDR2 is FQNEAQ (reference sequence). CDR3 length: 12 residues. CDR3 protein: CASRAGDSPLHF. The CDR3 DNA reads TGTGCCAGCAGGGCGGGGGATTCACCCCTCCACTTT.

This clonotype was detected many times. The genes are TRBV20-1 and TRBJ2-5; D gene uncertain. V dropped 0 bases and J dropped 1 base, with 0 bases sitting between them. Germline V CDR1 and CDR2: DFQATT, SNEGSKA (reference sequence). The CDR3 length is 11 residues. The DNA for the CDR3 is TGCAGTGCTAGAGACCAAGAGACCCAGTACTTC. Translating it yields CSARDQETQYF.

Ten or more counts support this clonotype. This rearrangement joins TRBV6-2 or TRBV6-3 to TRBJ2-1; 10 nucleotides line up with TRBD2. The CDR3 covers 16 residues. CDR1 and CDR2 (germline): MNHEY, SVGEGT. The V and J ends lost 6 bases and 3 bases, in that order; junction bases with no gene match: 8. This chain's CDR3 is CASSTTLAGVYNEQFF. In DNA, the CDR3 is TGTGCCAGCAGCACTACCCTAGCGGGGGTCTACAATGAGCAGTTCTTC.

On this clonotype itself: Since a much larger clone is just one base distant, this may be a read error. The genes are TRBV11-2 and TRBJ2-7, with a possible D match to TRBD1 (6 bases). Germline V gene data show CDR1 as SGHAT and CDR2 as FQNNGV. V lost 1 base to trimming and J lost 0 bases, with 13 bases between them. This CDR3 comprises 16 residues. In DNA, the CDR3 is TGTGCCAGCAGCTTAGGTCACAGGGCCCCCTCCTACGAGCAGTACTTC. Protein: CASSLGHRAPSYEQYF.

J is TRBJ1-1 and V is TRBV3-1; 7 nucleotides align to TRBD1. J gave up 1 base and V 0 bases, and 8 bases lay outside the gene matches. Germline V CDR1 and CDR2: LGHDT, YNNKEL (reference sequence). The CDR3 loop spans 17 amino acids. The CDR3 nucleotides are TGTGCCAGCAGCCAAGATTTAGGGACAGCCCAGAACACTGAAGCTTTCTTT. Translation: CASSQDLGTAQNTEAFF. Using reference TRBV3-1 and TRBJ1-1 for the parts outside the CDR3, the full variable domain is DTAVSQTPKYLVTQMGNDKSIKCEQNLGHDTMYWYKQDSKKFLKIMFSYNNKELIINETVPNRFSPKSPDKAHLNLHINSLELGDSAVYFCASSQDLGTAQNTEAFFGQGTRLTVV.

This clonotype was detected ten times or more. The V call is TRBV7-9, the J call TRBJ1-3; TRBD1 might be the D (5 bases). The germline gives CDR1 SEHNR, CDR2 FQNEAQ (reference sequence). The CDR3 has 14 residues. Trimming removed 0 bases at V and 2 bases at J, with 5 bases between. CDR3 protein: CASSLAQAGNTIYF. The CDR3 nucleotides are TGTGCCAGCAGCTTAGCACAGGCTGGAAACACCATATATTTT.

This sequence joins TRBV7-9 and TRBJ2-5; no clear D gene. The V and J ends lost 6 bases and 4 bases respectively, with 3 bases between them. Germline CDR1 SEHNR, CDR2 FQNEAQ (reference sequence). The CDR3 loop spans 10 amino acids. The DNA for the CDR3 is TGTGCCAGCAGAACAGAGACCCAGTACTTC. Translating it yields CASRTETQYF. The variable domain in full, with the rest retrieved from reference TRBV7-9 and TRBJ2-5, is DTGVSQNPRHKITKRGQNVTFRCDPISEHNRLYWYRQTLGQGPEFLTYFQNEAQLEKSRLLSDRFSAERPKGSFSTLEIQRTEQGDSAMYLCASRTETQYFGPGTRLLVL.

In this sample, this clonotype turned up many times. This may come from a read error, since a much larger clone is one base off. CDR3 nucleotides: TGCAGTGCTAGCCAAAGCGGGGGGGCTCCCGCAGATACGCAGTATTTT. It specifies CSASQSGGAPADTQYF. V and J are TRBV20-1 and TRBJ2-3; 10 bases line up with TRBD2. The CDR3 is made up of 16 amino acids. Germline V gene sequence: CDR1 DFQATT, CDR2 SNEGSKA (reference sequence). J lost 4 bases, V lost 3 bases, and 10 bases had no gene match.

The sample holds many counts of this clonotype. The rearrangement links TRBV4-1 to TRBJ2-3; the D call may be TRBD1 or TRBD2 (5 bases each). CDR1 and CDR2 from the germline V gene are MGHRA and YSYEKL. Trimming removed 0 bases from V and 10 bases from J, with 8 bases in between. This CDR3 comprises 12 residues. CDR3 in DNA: TGCGCCAGCAGCCAAGAGGGACGGTCGCAGTATTTT. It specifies CASSQEGRSQYF.

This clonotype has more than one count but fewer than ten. The CDR3 loop is CASSNRGVNTEAFF. The CDR3 DNA reads as TGTGCCAGCAGCAACAGGGGGGTGAACACTGAAGCTTTCTTT. The rearrangement uses TRBV5-6 and TRBJ1-1, with TRBD1 matching 8 bases. Germline assignment: CDR1 SGHDT and CDR2 YYEEEE. CDR3 size: 14 residues. J lost 0 bases, V lost 4 bases, and 2 bases had no gene match.

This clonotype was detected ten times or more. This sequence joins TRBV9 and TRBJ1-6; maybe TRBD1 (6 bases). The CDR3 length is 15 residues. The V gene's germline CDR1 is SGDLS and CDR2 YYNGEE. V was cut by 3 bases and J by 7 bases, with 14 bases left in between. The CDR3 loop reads CASSETGVGNSPLHF. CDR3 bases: TGTGCCAGCAGCGAGACAGGTGTGGGGAATTCACCCCTCCACTTT.